The sequence of this TCR beta chain was determined in a study of T cell responses to AZD1222 COVID-19 vaccine. The protocol was immunoSEQ multiplex PCR, while the TCRdb copy is restricted to in-frame clones and leaves out a portion. This table holds about 120,000 clones, about 85% found once. Germline V gene data show CDR1 as LGHNA and CDR2 as YNFKEQ. V was clipped by 1 base and J by 6 bases, with 13 bases between them. The CDR3 loop spans 15 amino acids. This chain connects TRBV4-2 to TRBJ1-5; weak D call: TRBD1 (5 bases). The clonotype originates from an adult who received the AZD1222 COVID-19 vaccine. Sequencing used peripheral blood, obtained 28 days after the second AZD1222 dose. The CDR3 sequence: CASSQGGEVSQPQHF. DNA for the CDR3: TGTGCCAGCAGCCAAGGGGGCGAAGTAAGTCAGCCCCAGCATTTT.